This is a list of T cell receptor beta chains from one sample in a study of blood T cell repertoires in COVID-19. TCRdb keeps only in-frame clones here, not all; method: immunoSEQ multiplex PCR. Of 95,000 to 150,000 clones listed, over 80% were seen once; the top ten hold less than 30%. The source material was peripheral blood. These receptors came from a woman in her 70s with acute or convalescent COVID-19. Both conserved end residues are part of each CDR3. D genes are given only for firm matches. Size is stated for part of the rows, as once, few or many counts, or as a class when the clone is expanded.

.	TRBJ2-6	.	TRBV9	CASSVPGVGGAGANVLTF	TGTGCCAGCAGCGTACCGGGAGTAGGGGGCGCTGGGGCCAACGTCCTGACTTTC
few	TRBJ2-2	.	TRBV27	CASSLSYSGELFF	TGTGCCAGCAGTTTATCGTATTCCGGGGAGCTGTTTTTT
.	TRBJ2-3	.	TRBV6-2/TRBV6-3	CASSFSGNADTQYF	TGTGCCAGCAGCTTTTCAGGGAATGCAGATACGCAGTATTTT
.	TRBJ2-3	TRBD2	TRBV9	CASSGSSGGTDTQYF	TGTGCCAGCAGCGGATCTAGCGGGGGCACAGATACGCAGTATTTT
.	TRBJ1-5	TRBD1	TRBV27	CASSKGQAYNQPQHF	TGTGCCAGCAGTAAGGGACAGGCCTACAATCAGCCCCAGCATTTT
.	TRBJ1-6	TRBD1	TRBV30	CAWRVQGRYSPLHF	TGTGCCTGGAGGGTACAGGGGAGGTATTCACCCCTCCACTTT
few	TRBJ1-2	TRBD1	TRBV6-5	CASSTTGSYGYTF	TGTGCCAGCAGTACGACAGGGTCCTATGGCTACACCTTC
.	TRBJ1-4	.	TRBV3-1/TRBV3-2	CASRGTEKLFF	TGTGCCAGCCGGGGGACTGAAAAACTGTTTTTT
.	TRBJ1-2	.	TRBV10-3	CAISERETYGYTF	TGTGCCATCAGTGAGAGGGAGACCTATGGCTACACCTTC
.	TRBJ1-5	TRBD1	TRBV6-5	CASSRQGGSNQPQHF	TGTGCCAGCAGTAGACAGGGAGGTAGCAATCAGCCCCAGCATTTT
.	TRBJ2-7	.	TRBV5-1	CASSPRQETLLEQYF	TGCGCCAGCAGCCCACGACAGGAAACCCTCCTCGAGCAGTACTTC
.	TRBJ2-5	TRBD1	TRBV11-2	CASNSGGGSETQYF	TGTGCCAGCAACTCAGGGGGCGGATCGGAGACCCAGTACTTC
.	TRBJ1-5	TRBD1	TRBV11-2	CASSPGQGPSPQHF	TGTGCCAGCAGCCCGGGACAGGGCCCCAGTCCCCAGCATTTT
.	TRBJ2-1	.	TRBV2	CASSEGPTEYNEQFF	TGTGCCAGCAGTGAAGGTCCCACCGAGTACAATGAGCAGTTCTTC
.	TRBJ1-6	.	TRBV4-1	CASSQDIQGRSPLHF	TGCGCCAGCAGCCAAGATATACAGGGAAGGTCACCCCTCCACTTT
.	TRBJ1-2	.	TRBV4-1	CASSLTGFYGYTF	TGCGCCAGCAGCCTAACAGGGTTCTATGGCTACACCTTC
.	TRBJ2-5	.	TRBV2	CASSEAQVGVGQETQYF	TGTGCCAGCAGTGAAGCGCAGGTAGGGGTCGGACAAGAGACCCAGTACTTC
.	TRBJ1-2	TRBD1	TRBV12-3/TRBV12-4	CASSSGQGTGYTF	TGTGCCAGCAGTTCAGGACAGGGTACGGGCTACACCTTC
.	TRBJ2-5	.	TRBV11-2	CASSLGKAGPNTQYF	TGTGCCAGCAGCCTTGGTAAGGCAGGGCCGAATACCCAGTACTTC
.	TRBJ1-4	.	TRBV2	CASSLGTLATNEKLFF	TGTGCCAGCAGTTTAGGGACACTTGCAACTAATGAAAAACTGTTTTTT
.	TRBJ1-4	.	TRBV4-1	CASSQDGGRGEKLFF	TGCGCCAGCAGCCAAGATGGGGGGAGGGGTGAAAAACTGTTTTTT
once	TRBJ1-5	TRBD1	TRBV28	CASSYRGGGNQPQHF	TGTGCCAGCAGTTACAGGGGTGGAGGCAATCAGCCCCAGCATTTT
.	TRBJ1-5	TRBD1	TRBV9	CASSAGQVNQPQHF	TGTGCCAGCAGCGCGGGACAGGTTAATCAGCCCCAGCATTTT
.	TRBJ2-7	TRBD2	TRBV7-6	CASSLRTSASYEQYF	TGTGCCAGCAGCTTAAGGACTAGCGCCTCCTACGAGCAGTACTTC
.	TRBJ1-2	.	TRBV19	CASSIDRYYGYTF	TGTGCCAGTAGTATAGACCGTTACTATGGCTACACCTTC
.	TRBJ2-7	TRBD2	TRBV6-4	CASSLAGGDSYEQYF	TGTGCCAGCAGTTTAGCGGGAGGGGACTCCTACGAGCAGTACTTC
once	TRBJ2-7	TRBD1	TRBV19	CASSISRDREQYF	TGTGCCAGTAGTATATCCCGGGACAGGGAGCAGTACTTC
.	TRBJ2-4	TRBD2	TRBV5-4	CASSFLAGAAKNIQYF	TGTGCCAGCAGCTTTCTAGCGGGGGCAGCCAAAAACATTCAGTACTTC
.	TRBJ1-1	.	TRBV5-1	CASSLQANTEAFF	TGCGCCAGCAGCTTACAGGCTAACACTGAAGCTTTCTTT
.	TRBJ1-1	.	TRBV28	CASSPPLSGGRAFF	TGTGCCAGCAGCCCTCCCCTTAGTGGGGGGAGAGCTTTCTTT
.	TRBJ1-3	.	TRBV6-5	CASRRGASGNTIYF	TGTGCCAGCAGGCGGGGGGCCTCGGGAAACACCATATATTTT
.	TRBJ1-1	TRBD1	TRBV9	CASSSGTGDNTEAFF	TGTGCCAGCAGCTCCGGGACAGGGGATAACACTGAAGCTTTCTTT
.	TRBJ1-2	.	TRBV6-1	CASSEGGIAATYGYTF	TGTGCCAGCAGTGAAGGTGGCATCGCGGCGACCTATGGCTACACCTTC
.	TRBJ2-1	TRBD2	TRBV7-6	CASSTRLADNEQFF	TGTGCCAGCAGCACCCGACTAGCGGACAATGAGCAGTTCTTC
.	TRBJ1-5	.	TRBV2	CASSVNRAVGNQPQHF	TGTGCCAGCAGTGTTAACAGGGCGGTCGGCAATCAGCCCCAGCATTTT
.	TRBJ1-5	TRBD1	TRBV12-3/TRBV12-4	CASSGTGSQPQHF	TGTGCCAGCAGTGGGACAGGGAGTCAGCCCCAGCATTTT
.	TRBJ2-2	.	TRBV5-4	CASRGQNTGELFF	TGTGCCAGCAGGGGACAGAACACCGGGGAGCTGTTTTTT
.	TRBJ2-3	.	TRBV7-9	CASSLAFVRTTYRTDTQYF	TGTGCCAGCAGCTTAGCATTCGTCAGGACAACATATCGCACAGATACGCAGTATTTT
.	TRBJ1-2	.	TRBV27	CASSFGQGETYGYTF	TGTGCCAGCAGTTTTGGGCAGGGTGAAACCTATGGCTACACCTTC
.	TRBJ1-5	.	TRBV27	CASRYSSNQPQHF	TGTGCCAGCAGGTACAGTAGCAATCAGCCCCAGCATTTT